These 17 T cell receptor beta chains originate from one sample sequenced in a study of cytomegalovirus exposure and HLA in healthy donors. The PCR used 60 Vbeta and 13 Jbeta primers. Method: immunoSEQ multiplex PCR; TCRdb's copy keeps in-frame clones and lacks some. Of roughly 110,000 clones in the sample, about four fifths were seen once. The sequencing input was PBMCs. The source of these receptors is a man between 50 and 59 years old in good health and CMV-seronegative.

This chain uses TRBV6-5 with TRBJ1-1; no definite D call. Deletions cut 5 bases from V and 4 bases from J, with 11 bases between. The CDR3 is 13 residues long. Germline V gene data show CDR1 as MNHEY and CDR2 as SVGAGI. This CDR3 is CASSVERATEAFF. The CDR3 coding sequence is TGTGCCAGCAGTGTTGAGCGGGCCACTGAAGCTTTCTTT.

The rearrangement joins TRBV5-4 to TRBJ1-4; D is possibly TRBD1 (6 bases). Germline assignment: CDR1 SGHNT and CDR2 YYREEE (reference sequence). V lost 4 bases to trimming and J lost 1 base, with 11 bases between them. The CDR3 runs 15 residues. The CDR3 DNA reads TGTGCCAGCAGCGTCGGACAGCAAACTAATGAAAAACTGTTTTTT. This codes for CASSVGQQTNEKLFF.

The rearrangement links TRBV28 to TRBJ2-5; weak D call: TRBD1 (6 bases). CDR1 is MDHEN and CDR2 is SYDVKM in the germline V gene. CDR3 length: 13 residues. V was trimmed by 11 bases and J by 0 bases, leaving 13 bases between them. The CDR3: CAVRTEYQETQYF. In DNA, the CDR3 is TGTGCCGTAAGGACAGAGTACCAAGAGACCCAGTACTTC.

The chain links TRBV6-1 to TRBJ1-2; tentative D call: TRBD1 (6 bases). The CDR3 runs to 13 residues. V was clipped by 3 bases and J by 6 bases, with 11 bases between them. Germline-derived CDR1 and CDR2 are MNHNS and SASEGT. The CDR3 sequence: CASSDGRGHGYTF. The CDR3 DNA reads as TGTGCCAGCAGTGATGGCAGGGGTCATGGCTACACCTTC.

The chain combines TRBV28 with TRBJ1-2; 9 bases fit TRBD1. CDR1 and CDR2 from the germline V gene are MDHEN and SYDVKM. The CDR3 is 12 residues long. V lost 6 bases and J lost 5; bases outside the gene matches: 1. The CDR3 sequence: CASRGTGYGYTF. The CDR3 coding sequence is TGTGCCAGCAGGGGGACAGGGTATGGCTACACCTTC.

The chain has TRBV28 and TRBJ2-3, with a tentative D call TRBD2 (5 bases). Trimming stripped 5 bases from V and 2 bases from J, with 14 bases between. The CDR3 consists of 15 residues. Germline V gene data show CDR1 as MDHEN and CDR2 as SYDVKM. CDR3 residues: CASSPLEGFTDTQYF. As DNA, the CDR3 is TGTGCCAGCAGTCCGCTCGAGGGATTCACAGATACGCAGTATTTT.

The chain carries TRBV5-1 and TRBJ2-5; 13 nucleotides line up with TRBD2. The CDR3 consists of 17 residues. CDR1 and CDR2 (germline): SGHRS, YFSETQ. J was trimmed by 5 bases and V by 4 bases; bases with no gene match: 11. The CDR3 coding sequence is TGCGCCAGCAGCCCGGGACTAGCGGGGCCCGGCGGGGAGACCCAGTACTTC. The encoded protein is CASSPGLAGPGGETQYF.

The V call is TRBV2, the J call TRBJ1-4, with 7 bases fitting TRBD1. Germline values: CDR1 SNHLY, CDR2 FYNNEI. V shed 6 bases and J 0 bases; nucleotides not matched to a gene: 7. The CDR3 loop spans 16 amino acids. CDR3 sequence: CASSPATGATNEKLFF. The CDR3, as DNA: TGTGCCAGCAGCCCCGCCACAGGGGCAACTAATGAAAAACTGTTTTTT.

The chain joins TRBV5-1 to TRBJ1-4, with 8 bases aligning to TRBD1. In germline, CDR1 is SGHRS, CDR2 YFSETQ. CDR3 length: 15 residues. Trimming took 3 bases from V and 2 from J; bases not matched to a gene: 3. This chain's CDR3 is CASSSQGATNEKLFF. As DNA, the CDR3 is TGCGCCAGCAGCTCGCAGGGGGCCACTAATGAAAAACTGTTTTTT.

The rearrangement uses TRBV5-4 and TRBJ2-1; D is possibly TRBD2 (6 bases). The CDR3 has 13 amino acids. From germline, CDR1 is SGHNT and CDR2 YYREEE (reference sequence). V was shortened by 3 bases and J by 7 bases, with 11 bases between the two germline ends. The CDR3 coding sequence is TGTGCCAGCAGCTGGGACTGGGGGAATGAGCAGTTCTTC. As protein: CASSWDWGNEQFF.

This sequence joins TRBV27 and TRBJ1-3; 8 nucleotides agree with TRBD1. Unmatched junction bases numbered 6, after V lost 6 bases and J lost 2 bases. The CDR3 runs to 15 residues. Germline lookup yields CDR1 MNHEY and CDR2 SMNVEV (reference sequence). CDR3 protein: CASRTTGGPGNTIYF. The CDR3 nucleotides read TGTGCCAGCAGAACAACAGGGGGGCCTGGAAACACCATATATTTT.

There are a few counts of this clone. The rearrangement links TRBV7-9 to TRBJ2-7; no definite D call. The CDR3 consists of 13 residues. Germline CDR1 is SEHNR and CDR2 is FQNEAQ (reference sequence). The germline V and J ends were trimmed by 1 base and 2 bases, with 6 bases remaining between them. The CDR3 spells CASSLGDTYEQYF. In DNA, the CDR3 is TGTGCCAGCAGCTTAGGAGATACCTACGAGCAGTACTTC.

This clone was seen once. This sequence joins TRBV9 and TRBJ2-5; D perhaps matches TRBD1 (6 bases). CDR1 is SGDLS and CDR2 is YYNGEE in the germline V gene. V dropped 0 bases and J dropped 4 bases, with 13 bases sitting between them. The CDR3 runs 15 residues. The CDR3 reads CASSVVAGALETQYF. CDR3 DNA: TGTGCCAGCAGCGTAGTAGCAGGGGCCTTAGAGACCCAGTACTTC.

The gene calls are TRBV7-9 and TRBJ2-1; D not certain. The CDR3 has 14 amino acids. The V end was cut by 1 base, the J end by 7 bases, with 11 bases between. The V gene's germline CDR1 is SEHNR and CDR2 FQNEAQ (reference sequence). The CDR3 is CASSLGQLNNEQFF. The DNA for the CDR3 is TGTGCCAGCAGCTTAGGGCAGTTAAATAATGAGCAGTTCTTC.

The chain combines TRBV5-1 with TRBJ1-6; 7 nucleotides line up with TRBD1. The CDR3 loop spans 15 amino acids. CDR1 is SGHRS, CDR2 YFSETQ, per germline. V was pared by 6 bases and J by 7 bases, with 10 bases of the junction left unmatched. The CDR3 is CASTLQGEFNSPLHF. The CDR3 region has the DNA TGCGCCAGCACCCTCCAGGGGGAATTCAATTCACCCCTCCACTTT. Supplemented by reference TRBV5-1 and TRBJ1-6, the full variable domain reads KAGVTQTPRYLIKTRGQQVTLSCSPISGHRSVSWYQQTPGQGLQFLFEYFSETQRNKGNFPGRFSGRQFSNSRSEMNVSTLELGDSALYLCASTLQGEFNSPLHFGNGTRLTVT.

The genes are TRBV19 and TRBJ2-5; 8 bases match TRBD2. The CDR3 is 14 residues long. The trim removed 7 bases at V and 4 bases at J, leaving 8 bases unmatched. Germline assignment: CDR1 LNHDA and CDR2 SQIVND (reference sequence). CDR3 protein: CASNQRGSGETQYF. The CDR3 nucleotides read TGTGCCAGTAATCAGCGGGGGAGTGGAGAGACCCAGTACTTC.

This clone was seen a handful of times. The chain has TRBV6-6 and TRBJ1-5; D is unresolved. The ends were cut back, 6 bases at V and 0 bases at J, with 6 bases in the middle. The CDR3 runs to 13 residues. Germline CDR1 reads MNHNY; CDR2 reads SVGAGI (reference sequence). The CDR3 here is CASRQHSNQPQHF. In DNA form, the CDR3 reads TGTGCCAGCAGACAGCATAGCAATCAGCCCCAGCATTTT.